This TCR beta chain was captured in a study of CD8 T cells in Susac syndrome. With random hexamers, reverse transcription was performed on about 0.5 to 1 ug of RNA. Using its own MiXCR run on the immunoSEQ multiplex PCR reads, TCRdb lists one record per CDR3 protein. The top ten hold approximately 0.09% of the sample, which has under 200,000 distinct CDR3 sequences, about 91% seen once. Trimming took 7 bases from V and 0 from J, leaving 17 bases between them. CDR3 length: 15 residues. CDR1 and CDR2 from the germline V gene are SQVTM and ANQGSEA. The chain links TRBV29-1 to TRBJ2-3; D is possibly TRBD2 (5 bases). The source material was CD4+ T cells from PBMCs. The source is a human donor with Susac syndrome. Here the CDR3 DNA reads TGCAGCGCGAGCGGAGAAAGTCCAAGCACAGATACGCAGTATTTT. Translated: CSASGESPSTDTQYF.